The sample holds a few counts of the clone carrying this T cell receptor (beta chain). Its antigen is unknown. Compared with germline, one end of the junction differs, possibly owing to a read error. This sample stems from a study of beta chain features in type 1 diabetes. Every isolated RNA sample was fully reverse transcribed, so sequencing captured expressed TCRB transcripts. TCRdb's copy holds only in-frame clones and misses some; the assay was immunoSEQ multiplex PCR. Seen here are some 660,000 clones, 11% to 15% observed once, and the top ten hold roughly 0.04%. Researchers reported sorting CD4+ naive, central memory, regulatory and stem cell-like memory cells via CD45RO/CCR7/CD25/CD127/CD95/CD27. The study's findings and limits: People with Type 1 diabetes carried modestly yet significantly shorter TCRB CDR3s in all four CD4+ subsets.

This CDR3 comprises 13 residues. The V gene's germline CDR1 is ENHRY and CDR2 SYGVKD. The chain combines TRBV10-3 with TRBJ1-5, with TRBD1 matching 7 bases. Sequencing input: naive CD4+ T cells from blood. This TCR derives from a man between 18 and 35 years old with type 1 diabetes. The CDR3: CAVRGGSNQPQHF. CDR3 sequence (DNA): TGTGCCGTCAGGGGGGGAAGCAATCAGCCCCAGCATTTT.